This entry lists 32 T cell receptor beta chains sequenced from one sample in a study of graft-versus-host responses after intestinal transplantation. Which antigens these TCRs recognize remains unknown. The assay was immunoSEQ multiplex PCR, and TCRdb's table has in-frame clones only and misses some. The data hold some 140,000 clones, with roughly nine tenths observed a single time. The sequences come from unstimulated CD4+ T cells sorted from spleen or lymph node cells, collected before intestinal transplant. The receptors originated from a human donor who received an intestinal transplant.

The chain links TRBV7-3 to TRBJ2-1; D ambiguous. CDR1 and CDR2 from the germline V gene are SGHTA and FQGTGA. The CDR3 has 13 residues. Trimming removed 6 bases from V and 0 bases from J, with 6 bases in between. In DNA, the CDR3 is TGTGCCAGCAGTGCAAGCTCCTACAATGAGCAGTTCTTC. This encodes CASSASSYNEQFF.

The rearrangement uses TRBV5-4 and TRBJ2-7, with D possibly being TRBD1 or TRBD2 (5 bases each). Germline CDR1 and CDR2: SGHNT and YYREEE (reference sequence). The V gene lost 4 bases and the J gene lost 2 bases, with 13 bases spanning the gap. This CDR3 comprises 14 residues. CDR3 amino acids: CASSTWDGPYEQYF. CDR3 DNA sequence: TGTGCCAGCAGCACCTGGGACGGACCCTACGAGCAGTACTTC.

This chain joins TRBV25-1 and TRBJ2-7; 12 bases map to TRBD1. The germline CDR1 and CDR2 sequences are MGHDK and SYGVNS. The ends lost 4 bases at V and 5 bases at J; junction bases unmatched: 3. CDR3 length equals 14 residues. Written as DNA, the CDR3 is TGTGCCAGCAGTGTGGGACAGGGGGCACACGAGCAGTACTTC. Translated: CASSVGQGAHEQYF.

Worth noting for this clone: A read error may produce the germline difference seen at one junction end. Other DNA sequences in this sample translate to the same CDR3. The rearrangement uses TRBV6-1 and TRBJ2-5; D ambiguous. Germline values: CDR1 MNHNS, CDR2 SASEGT. The CDR3 runs to 10 residues. CDR3 loop: CASREETQYF. The DNA for the CDR3 is TGTGCCAGCAGAGAAGAGACCCAGTACTTC.

This chain connects TRBV29-1 to TRBJ2-1; the D call may be TRBD1 or TRBD2 (5 bases each). Trimming took off 7 bases at V and 0 bases at J, with 16 bases between the two ends. The CDR3 is 15 residues long. Germline CDR1 is SQVTM and CDR2 is ANQGSEA. The CDR3 here is CSGSRDGISYNEQFF. The CDR3 DNA follows: TGCAGCGGATCCCGGGACGGAATCTCCTACAATGAGCAGTTCTTC.

The chain is built from TRBV5-1 and TRBJ2-1; D may be TRBD2 (5 bases). V shed 0 bases and J shed 3 bases, with 13 bases lying between them. In germline, CDR1 is SGHRS, CDR2 YFSETQ. This CDR3 region has 16 residues. The CDR3 loop is CASSLGGTGVYNEQFF. The CDR3 DNA follows: TGCGCCAGCAGCTTGGGGGGAACCGGGGTCTACAATGAGCAGTTCTTC.

This chain joins TRBV5-1 and TRBJ2-5; perhaps TRBD1 as D (6 bases). V was clipped by 5 bases and J by 0 bases, with 14 bases between them. The CDR3 is 15 amino acids. Germline V gene sequence: CDR1 SGHRS, CDR2 YFSETQ. The CDR3 region has the DNA TGCGCCAGCAGAAGACTCGGACAGAACCAAGAGACCCAGTACTTC. Translation gives CASRRLGQNQETQYF.

The J gene is TRBJ2-5, the V gene TRBV6-9, with D hard to call. V lost 4 bases to trimming and J lost 0 bases, with 12 bases between them. CDR1 and CDR2 from the germline V gene are MNHGY and SVAAGI. There are 15 residues in the CDR3. CDR3 protein: CASSSLHGYQETQYF. DNA for the CDR3: TGTGCCAGCAGTTCCTTACATGGCTACCAAGAGACCCAGTACTTC.

The chain combines TRBV9 with TRBJ1-3; D is unclear. There are 16 residues in the CDR3. V was cut by 0 bases and J by 0 bases, with 10 bases left in between. Looked up from germline, CDR1 is SGDLS and CDR2 is YYNGEE. CDR3 protein: CASSVGLDISGNTIYF. CDR3 sequence (DNA): TGTGCCAGCAGCGTAGGGCTTGACATCTCTGGAAACACCATATATTTT.

The rearrangement links TRBV11-3 to TRBJ2-1; 8 bases are a match to TRBD1. This CDR3 spans 13 amino acids. V shed 4 bases and J 10 bases; nucleotides not matched to a gene: 6. CDR1 and CDR2 from the germline V gene are SGHNT and YENEEA. CDR3 in DNA: TGTGCCAGCAGCTCCTCAGGGGGCGGCGAGCAGTTCTTC. It codes for CASSSSGGGEQFF.

As to this clone: This CDR3 is also generated by other DNA sequences in the sample. The chain carries TRBV18 and TRBJ1-1; the D is unclear. Trimming took off 3 bases at V and 1 base at J, with 6 bases between the two ends. Germline CDR1 reads KGHSH; CDR2 reads LQKENI. The CDR3 contains 13 residues. CDR3 nucleotide sequence: TGTGCCAGCTCACCGCCGGGGAACACTGAAGCTTTCTTT. Its translation: CASSPPGNTEAFF.

This clone was counted a single time. V and J are TRBV5-4 and TRBJ2-2, with TRBD2 as a possible D gene (7 bases). Germline-derived CDR1 and CDR2 are SGHNT and YYREEE (reference sequence). This CDR3 region has 17 residues. V dropped 2 bases and J dropped 6 bases, with 20 bases sitting between them. CDR3: CASSFSGGLVFPGELFF. The CDR3 bases are TGTGCCAGCAGCTTCTCGGGGGGCCTTGTGTTTCCCGGGGAGCTGTTTTTT.

In regard to this clone: Different DNA sequences within this sample yield the same CDR3. This chain connects TRBV11-2 to TRBJ1-1, with unresolved D. The CDR3 is 13 amino acids. From germline, CDR1 is SGHAT and CDR2 FQNNGV. The V and J ends lost 0 bases and 4 bases respectively, with 6 bases between them. In nucleotides, the CDR3 is TGTGCCAGCAGCTTAGAAGGCGGCACTGAAGCTTTCTTT. The encoded protein is CASSLEGGTEAFF.

The chain has TRBV6-5 and TRBJ1-1; no firm D call. The germline V gene has CDR1 MNHEY and CDR2 SVGAGI. Trimming removed 6 bases at V and 11 bases at J, with 25 bases between. CDR3 size: 15 residues. CDR3 nucleotide sequence: TGTGCCAGCAGCCTTAGGGTCAATTCTGGGTCAAGCGCTTTCTTT. It codes for CASSLRVNSGSSAFF.

J is TRBJ2-7 and V is TRBV10-2; perhaps D is TRBD1 or TRBD2 (6 bases each). This CDR3 has 12 residues. Germline V lookup: CDR1 WSHSY, CDR2 SAAADI. Between the trimmed V and J ends, which lost 11 bases and 3 bases, there was a span of 14 bases. The CDR3 region has the DNA TGCGCCTGTCGGGGGCCGGGCTACGAGCAGTACTTC. This codes for CACRGPGYEQYF.

This chain links TRBV7-2 with TRBJ2-1; D not certain. The ends were cut back, 3 bases at V and 2 bases at J, with 8 bases in the middle. CDR3 length: 14 residues. In germline, CDR1 is SGHTA, CDR2 FQGNSA. CDR3: CASSFSGTYNEQFF. CDR3 coding DNA: TGTGCCAGCAGCTTTTCCGGAACCTACAATGAGCAGTTCTTC.

This clone showed up just once. This chain connects TRBV14 to TRBJ2-7; D ambiguous. From germline, CDR1 is SGHDN and CDR2 FVKESK. This CDR3 has 16 amino acids. Trimming took off 3 bases at V and 5 bases at J, with 20 bases between the two ends. CDR3 region: CASSQKPTAYRNEQYF. In nucleotides, the CDR3 is TGTGCCAGCAGCCAGAAACCGACGGCCTATAGGAACGAGCAGTACTTC. The variable domain in full, completed from reference TRBV14 and TRBJ2-7, reads EAGVTQFPSHSVIEKGQTVTLRCDPISGHDNLYWYRRVMGKEIKFLLHFVKESKQDESGMPNNRFLAERTGGTYSTLKVQPAELEDSGVYFCASSQKPTAYRNEQYFGPGTRLTVT.

The rearrangement joins TRBV9 to TRBJ1-2, with 9 bases aligning to TRBD1. Germline values: CDR1 SGDLS, CDR2 YYNGEE. The trim removed 4 bases at V and 4 bases at J, leaving 5 bases unmatched. The CDR3 covers 14 residues. The chain's CDR3 is CASSLTTGGYGYTF. The DNA for the CDR3 is TGTGCCAGCAGCTTGACGACAGGGGGCTATGGCTACACCTTC.

This chain uses TRBV4-1 with TRBJ1-2, with 7 positions matching TRBD1. Germline V gene data show CDR1 as MGHRA and CDR2 as YSYEKL. There are 18 residues in the CDR3. The ends lost 0 bases at V and 2 bases at J; junction bases unmatched: 12. CDR3 amino acids: CASSQDNYPRGQNYGYTF. The CDR3 DNA reads TGCGCCAGCAGCCAAGATAACTACCCTAGGGGACAGAACTATGGCTACACCTTC.

The V call is TRBV5-1, the J call TRBJ2-1; the D gene is possibly TRBD2 (5 bases). With 0 bases removed from V and 9 bases from J, the gap between germline ends came to 16 bases. The V gene's germline CDR1 is SGHRS and CDR2 YFSETQ. The CDR3 length is 15 residues. The chain's CDR3 is CASSLEAGPGFEQFF. The CDR3 DNA reads TGCGCCAGCAGCTTGGAGGCGGGCCCGGGGTTTGAGCAGTTCTTC.

The V call is TRBV7-8, the J call TRBJ2-1; D not certain. Trimming pared 1 base from V and 4 bases from J, leaving 11 bases between. In germline, CDR1 is SGHVS, CDR2 FQNEAQ. The CDR3 has 15 amino acids. The CDR3 region is CASSLGQLRYNEQFF. CDR3 DNA: TGTGCCAGCAGCTTAGGACAATTAAGGTACAATGAGCAGTTCTTC.

The rearrangement joins TRBV7-6 to TRBJ2-3, with D perhaps matching TRBD1 or TRBD2 (5 bases each). The CDR3 has 17 amino acids. Germline loops: CDR1 SGHVS, CDR2 FNYEAQ. V lost 5 bases, J lost 0 bases, and 18 bases lay in between. The CDR3: CASSPTQPGLSTDTQYF. The CDR3 DNA reads TGTGCCAGCAGCCCAACCCAACCGGGGCTTAGCACAGATACGCAGTATTTT.

The chain has TRBV10-2 and TRBJ2-2; D perhaps matches TRBD2 (5 bases). The germline V and J ends were trimmed by 9 bases and 7 bases, with 15 bases remaining between them. The germline gives CDR1 WSHSY, CDR2 SAAADI. The CDR3 has 13 residues. The CDR3 nucleotides are TGCGCCAGTCGGACTTTGTACGGCGGGGAGCTGTTTTTT. It encodes CASRTLYGGELFF.

This clone was detected once. The V and J genes are TRBV10-1 and TRBJ2-3; a possible D gene is TRBD1 (6 bases). The CDR3 has 14 residues. Germline values: CDR1 WNHNN, CDR2 SYGVQD (reference sequence). V shed 5 bases and J shed 1 base, with 10 bases lying between them. CDR3 residues: CASSPGQRTDTQYF. The CDR3 nucleotides are TGCGCCAGCAGTCCGGGACAACGCACAGATACGCAGTATTTT.

The chain carries TRBV4-1 and TRBJ2-7; D is possibly TRBD1 (5 bases). V lost 3 bases, J lost 3 bases, and 12 bases lay in between. Germline lookup yields CDR1 MGHRA and CDR2 YSYEKL. CDR3 length: 14 residues. The chain's CDR3 is CASSHRVLGYEQYF. The CDR3 DNA reads TGCGCCAGCAGCCACAGGGTACTCGGCTACGAGCAGTACTTC.

The chain couples TRBV5-1 to TRBJ2-5; 8 positions agree with TRBD1. Trimming at V came to 4 bases and at J to 2 bases, leaving 4 bases not matched to a gene. The CDR3 sequence is 14 residues long. Germline loops: CDR1 SGHRS, CDR2 YFSETQ. CDR3: CASSTRTGQETQYF. CDR3 bases: TGCGCCAGCAGCACTAGGACAGGGCAAGAGACCCAGTACTTC.

This chain connects TRBV27 to TRBJ2-1; 10 nucleotides align to TRBD2. V lost 1 base to trimming and J lost 6 bases; unmatched junction nucleotides: 9. From germline, CDR1 is MNHEY and CDR2 SMNVEV (reference sequence). This CDR3 region has 17 residues. CDR3 bases: TGTGCCAGCAGTTTATATTTGAGGACTAGCGGCACCAATGAGCAGTTCTTC. Amino acids: CASSLYLRTSGTNEQFF.

The chain carries TRBV13 and TRBJ1-3; D is unresolved. The CDR3 length is 16 residues. The V end was cut by 5 bases, the J end by 4 bases, with 18 bases between. Per the germline V gene, CDR1 is PRHDT and CDR2 is FYEKMQ (reference sequence). This chain's CDR3 is CASSAGRGTKGNTIYF. In nucleotides, the CDR3 is TGTGCCAGCAGCGCCGGACGGGGAACGAAAGGAAACACCATATATTTT. The full variable domain, with the rest looked up from reference TRBV13 and TRBJ1-3, is AAGVIQSPRHLIKEKRETATLKCYPIPRHDTVYWYQQGPGQDPQFLISFYEKMQSDKGSIPDRFSAQQFSDYHSELNMSSLELGDSALYFCASSAGRGTKGNTIYFGEGSWLTVV.

The table lists this clone with a count of one. The DNA for the CDR3 is TGTGCCAGCAGTCCCGAGGGGAGGGGGAATCAGCCCCAGCATTTT. It yields the protein CASSPEGRGNQPQHF. The rearrangement joins TRBV6-5 to TRBJ1-5; D perhaps matches TRBD1 (6 bases). The CDR3 has 15 residues. CDR1 and CDR2 (germline): MNHEY, SVGAGI. Trimming took 5 bases from V and 4 from J, leaving 15 bases between them.

The genes are TRBV25-1 and TRBJ2-7; D is possibly TRBD1 or TRBD2 (5 bases each). Trimming took 3 bases from V and 3 from J, leaving 15 bases between them. This CDR3 contains 15 residues. Germline V CDR1 and CDR2: MGHDK, SYGVNS. The CDR3 nucleotides are TGTGCCAGCAGTGATTCCCAGACGGGGCTCTACGAGCAGTACTTC. This encodes CASSDSQTGLYEQYF.

This rearrangement joins TRBV4-1 to TRBJ1-1, with a weak D call TRBD1 (5 bases). The V end was cut by 3 bases, the J end by 2 bases, with 13 bases between. This CDR3 is 15 amino acids long. CDR1 and CDR2 (germline): MGHRA, YSYEKL. The CDR3 spells CASSHLQDLNTEAFF. CDR3 nucleotide sequence: TGCGCCAGCAGCCACCTACAGGACCTTAACACTGAAGCTTTCTTT.

This chain uses TRBV18 with TRBJ1-5, with D tentatively TRBD1 (5 bases). CDR1 and CDR2 from the germline V gene are KGHSH and LQKENI. CDR3 length equals 12 residues. V lost 3 bases, J lost 9 bases, and 9 bases lay in between. The CDR3, as DNA: TGTGCCAGCTCACCGGGGGGAGGGCCCCAGCATTTT. Translation: CASSPGGGPQHF.